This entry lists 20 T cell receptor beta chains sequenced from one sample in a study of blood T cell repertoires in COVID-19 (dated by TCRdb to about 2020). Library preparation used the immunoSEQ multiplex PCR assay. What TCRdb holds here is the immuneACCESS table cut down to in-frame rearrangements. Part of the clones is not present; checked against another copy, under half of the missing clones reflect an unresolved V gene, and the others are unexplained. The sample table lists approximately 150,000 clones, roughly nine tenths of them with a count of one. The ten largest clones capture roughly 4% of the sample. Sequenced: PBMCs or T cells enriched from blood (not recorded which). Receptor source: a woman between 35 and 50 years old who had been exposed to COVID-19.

CDR3 loop: CASSSLSTGTTDTQYF. For the CDR3, the DNA is TGTGCCAGCAGTTCCCTCTCGACAGGTACCACAGATACGCAGTATTTT. This chain joins TRBV27 and TRBJ2-3; perhaps TRBD1 as D (6 bases). The ends were cut back, 4 bases at V and 2 bases at J, with 16 bases in the middle. The CDR3 is made up of 16 amino acids. Germline CDR1 and CDR2: MNHEY and SMNVEV (reference sequence).

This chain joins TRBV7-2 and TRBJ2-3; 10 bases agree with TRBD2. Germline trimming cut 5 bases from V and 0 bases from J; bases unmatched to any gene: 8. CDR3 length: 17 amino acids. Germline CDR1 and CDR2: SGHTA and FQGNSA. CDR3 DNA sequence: TGTGCCAGCAGCCCCCAAGCGGGAGGGGCTAGCACAGATACGCAGTATTTT. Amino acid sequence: CASSPQAGGASTDTQYF.

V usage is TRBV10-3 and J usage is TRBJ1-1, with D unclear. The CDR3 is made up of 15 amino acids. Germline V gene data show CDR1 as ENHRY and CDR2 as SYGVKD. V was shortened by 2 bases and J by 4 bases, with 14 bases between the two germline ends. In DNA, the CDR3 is TGTGCCATCAGTGAGATCCTGCGGTTGGGCACTGAAGCTTTCTTT. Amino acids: CAISEILRLGTEAFF.

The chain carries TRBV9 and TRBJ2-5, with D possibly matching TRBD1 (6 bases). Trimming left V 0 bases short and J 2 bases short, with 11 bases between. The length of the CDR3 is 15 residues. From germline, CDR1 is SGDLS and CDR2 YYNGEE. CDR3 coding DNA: TGTGCCAGCAGCGTAGGGGGGCCGATACAAGAGACCCAGTACTTC. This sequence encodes CASSVGGPIQETQYF. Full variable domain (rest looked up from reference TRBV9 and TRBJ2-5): DSGVTQTPKHLITATGQRVTLRCSPRSGDLSVYWYQQSLDQGLQFLIQYYNGEERAKGNILERFSAQQFPDLHSELNLSSLELGDSALYFCASSVGGPIQETQYFGPGTRLLVL.

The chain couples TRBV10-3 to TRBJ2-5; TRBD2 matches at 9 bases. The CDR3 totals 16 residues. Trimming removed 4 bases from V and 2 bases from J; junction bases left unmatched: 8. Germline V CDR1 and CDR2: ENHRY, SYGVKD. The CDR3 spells CAISGTLAGTQETQYF. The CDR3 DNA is TGTGCCATCAGTGGTACTCTAGCGGGGACACAAGAGACCCAGTACTTC.

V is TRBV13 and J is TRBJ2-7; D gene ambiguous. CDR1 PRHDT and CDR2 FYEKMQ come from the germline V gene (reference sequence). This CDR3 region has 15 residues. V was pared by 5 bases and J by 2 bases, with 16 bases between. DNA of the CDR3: TGTGCCAGCAGCCCCCGCGGTATGGCTCCCTACGAGCAGTACTTC. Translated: CASSPRGMAPYEQYF. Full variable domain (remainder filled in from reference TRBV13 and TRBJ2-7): AAGVIQSPRHLIKEKRETATLKCYPIPRHDTVYWYQQGPGQDPQFLISFYEKMQSDKGSIPDRFSAQQFSDYHSELNMSSLELGDSALYFCASSPRGMAPYEQYFGPGTRLTVT.

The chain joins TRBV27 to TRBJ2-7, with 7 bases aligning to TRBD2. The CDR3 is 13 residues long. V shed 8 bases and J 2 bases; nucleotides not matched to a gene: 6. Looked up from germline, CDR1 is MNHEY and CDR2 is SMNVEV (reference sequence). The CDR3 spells CASWEGTPYEQYF. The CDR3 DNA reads TGTGCCAGCTGGGAGGGGACCCCCTACGAGCAGTACTTC.

The CDR3 region is CASSEDTEAFF. Here the CDR3 DNA reads TGTGCCAGCAGCGAGGACACTGAAGCTTTCTTT. V usage is TRBV11-1 and J usage is TRBJ1-1; D unresolved. Germline V gene sequence: CDR1 SGHAT, CDR2 FQDESV (reference sequence). Deletions cut 5 bases from V and 3 bases from J, with 4 bases between. The CDR3 sequence is 11 residues long.

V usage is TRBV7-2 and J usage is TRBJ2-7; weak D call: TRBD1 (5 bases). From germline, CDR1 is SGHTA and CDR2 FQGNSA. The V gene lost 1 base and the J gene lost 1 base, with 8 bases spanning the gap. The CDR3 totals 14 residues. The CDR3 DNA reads TGTGCCAGCAGCTTAGACCCAGGGTCCTACGAGCAGTACTTC. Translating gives CASSLDPGSYEQYF.

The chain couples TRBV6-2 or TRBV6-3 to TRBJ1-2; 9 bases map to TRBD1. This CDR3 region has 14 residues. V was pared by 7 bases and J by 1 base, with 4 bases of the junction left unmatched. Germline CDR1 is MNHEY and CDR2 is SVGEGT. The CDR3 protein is CASTPTGGNYGYTF. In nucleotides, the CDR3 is TGTGCCAGCACCCCGACAGGGGGTAACTATGGCTACACCTTC.

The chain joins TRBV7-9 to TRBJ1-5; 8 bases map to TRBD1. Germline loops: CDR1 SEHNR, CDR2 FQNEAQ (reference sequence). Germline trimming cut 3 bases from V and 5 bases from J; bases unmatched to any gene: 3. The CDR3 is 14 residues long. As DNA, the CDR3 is TGTGCCAGCAGCTTCGGACAGGGTTATCAGCCCCAGCATTTT. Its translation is CASSFGQGYQPQHF.

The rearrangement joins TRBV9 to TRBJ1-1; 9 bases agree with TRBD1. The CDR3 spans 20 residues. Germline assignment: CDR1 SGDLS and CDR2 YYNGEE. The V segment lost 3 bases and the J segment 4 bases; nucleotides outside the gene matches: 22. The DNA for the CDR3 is TGTGCCAGCAGCGGCGTAATCTCGGGACAGGGAGCAAGAGGGGGCACTGAAGCTTTCTTT. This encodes CASSGVISGQGARGGTEAFF.

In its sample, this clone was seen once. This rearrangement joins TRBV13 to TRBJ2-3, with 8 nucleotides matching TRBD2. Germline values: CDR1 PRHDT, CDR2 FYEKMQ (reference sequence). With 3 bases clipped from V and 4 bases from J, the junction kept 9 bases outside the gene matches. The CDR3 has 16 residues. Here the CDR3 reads CASSFRGGGPADTQYF. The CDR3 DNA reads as TGTGCCAGCAGCTTTCGCGGCGGGGGGCCTGCAGATACGCAGTATTTT.

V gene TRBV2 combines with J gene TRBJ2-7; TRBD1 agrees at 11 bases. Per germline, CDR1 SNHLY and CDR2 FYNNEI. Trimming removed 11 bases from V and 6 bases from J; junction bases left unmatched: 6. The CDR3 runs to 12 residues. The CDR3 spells CARRGTGGEQYF. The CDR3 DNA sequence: TGTGCCCGAAGAGGGACAGGGGGCGAGCAGTACTTC.

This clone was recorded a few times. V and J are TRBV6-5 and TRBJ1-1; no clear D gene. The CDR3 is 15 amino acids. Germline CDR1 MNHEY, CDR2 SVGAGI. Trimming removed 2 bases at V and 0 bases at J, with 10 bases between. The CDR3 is CASSYTQTLNTEAFF. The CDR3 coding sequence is TGTGCCAGCAGTTACACACAGACCTTGAACACTGAAGCTTTCTTT.

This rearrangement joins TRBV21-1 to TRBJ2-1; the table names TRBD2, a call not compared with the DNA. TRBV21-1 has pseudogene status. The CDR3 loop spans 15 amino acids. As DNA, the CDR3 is TGTGCCAGCAGCAACGGGACTAGCGGGAAAAATGAGCAGTTCTTC. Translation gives CASSNGTSGKNEQFF.

CDR3 region: CASSPGTGPNSPLHF. In nucleotides, the CDR3 is TGTGCCAGCTCCCCCGGGACAGGCCCTAATTCACCCCTCCACTTT. The V gene is TRBV18, the J gene TRBJ1-6; 8 bases match TRBD1. This CDR3 contains 15 residues. Germline lookup yields CDR1 KGHSH and CDR2 LQKENI. V shed 6 bases, J shed 6 bases, and the junction held 7 bases outside the gene matches. The full variable domain, completed using reference TRBV18 and TRBJ1-6, is NAGVMQNPRHLVRRRGQEARLRCSPMKGHSHVYWYRQLPEEGLKFMVYLQKENIIDESGMPKERFSAEFPKEGPSILRIQQVVRGDSAAYFCASSPGTGPNSPLHFGNGTRLTVT.

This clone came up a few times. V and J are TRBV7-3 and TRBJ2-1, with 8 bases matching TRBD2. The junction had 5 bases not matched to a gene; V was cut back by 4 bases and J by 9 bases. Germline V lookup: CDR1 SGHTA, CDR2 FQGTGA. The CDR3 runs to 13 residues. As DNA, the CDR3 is TGTGCCAGCAGCTCGGGACTAGATCGTGAGCAGTTCTTC. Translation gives CASSSGLDREQFF.

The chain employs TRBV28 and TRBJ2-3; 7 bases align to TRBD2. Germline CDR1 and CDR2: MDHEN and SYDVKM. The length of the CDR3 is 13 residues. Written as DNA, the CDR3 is TGTGCGACTTCTAGCGGCAGCACAGATACGCAGTATTTT. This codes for CATSSGSTDTQYF.

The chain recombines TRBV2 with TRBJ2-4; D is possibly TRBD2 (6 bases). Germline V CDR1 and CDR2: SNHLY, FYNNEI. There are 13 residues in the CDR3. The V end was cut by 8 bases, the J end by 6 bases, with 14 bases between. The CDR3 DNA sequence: TGTGCCAGCCTGGGACTGACCCGAAACATTCAGTACTTC. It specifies CASLGLTRNIQYF.